The 25 T cell receptor beta chains below come from one sample, sequenced in a study of T-cell memory formation after mild COVID-19. TCRdb reprocessed the 5' RACE reads with MiXCR, giving one entry per CDR3 protein. Of under 450,000 distinct CDR3 sequences in the sample, 23% were seen once. Input material: PBMCs or a T cell subset sorted from them (not recorded which). The receptors derive from an adult woman who had mild COVID-19 (a few samples of this study predate the infection). Cell type and time point are not known.

This clonotype was counted a few times. This chain uses TRBV6-5 with TRBJ1-2; 9 bases line up with TRBD1. Losses at the gene ends were 4 bases for V and 4 bases for J; bases not matched to a gene: 4. Looked up from germline, CDR1 is MNHEY and CDR2 is SVGAGI. The CDR3 consists of 14 residues. CDR3 nucleotide sequence: TGTGCCAGCAGTTCTCGGACAGGGGCCTATGGCTACACCTTC. This codes for CASSSRTGAYGYTF.

The chain links TRBV7-9 to TRBJ1-2; tentatively, D is TRBD1 (6 bases). The germline V and J ends were trimmed by 4 bases and 7 bases, with 13 bases remaining between them. Looked up from germline, CDR1 is SEHNR and CDR2 is FQNEAQ (reference sequence). The CDR3 sequence is 13 residues long. CDR3 in DNA: TGTGCCAGCAGCTCGAACAGGGAGGGTGGCTACACCTTC. This translates into CASSSNREGGYTF. The complete variable domain, with remaining parts taken from reference TRBV7-9 and TRBJ1-2, reads DTGVSQNPRHKITKRGQNVTFRCDPISEHNRLYWYRQTLGQGPEFLTYFQNEAQLEKSRLLSDRFSAERPKGSFSTLEIQRTEQGDSAMYLCASSSNREGGYTFGSGTRLTVV.

The J gene is TRBJ2-7, the V gene TRBV4-2, with D possibly matching TRBD2 (6 bases). Between the trimmed V and J ends, which lost 0 bases and 0 bases, there was a span of 21 bases. The CDR3 runs 19 residues. Per germline, CDR1 LGHNA and CDR2 YNFKEQ. The CDR3 bases are TGTGCCAGCAGCCAAGATTTCATATTCCGGGACGGGAGCTCCTACGAGCAGTACTTC. It is translated as CASSQDFIFRDGSSYEQYF.

The rearrangement joins TRBV7-3 to TRBJ2-3; weak D call: TRBD2 (6 bases). Germline V lookup: CDR1 SGHTA, CDR2 FQGTGA. The CDR3 runs 15 residues. Trimming shortened V by 2 bases and J by 0 bases, and 9 bases separated the two germline ends. This CDR3 is CASSLLGGSTDTQYF. The CDR3 DNA follows: TGTGCCAGCAGCTTACTGGGGGGAAGCACAGATACGCAGTATTTT.

This clonotype has more than one count but fewer than ten. This chain links TRBV4-2 with TRBJ2-7, with 8 bases lining up with TRBD1. V lost 4 bases to trimming and J lost 7 bases; unmatched junction nucleotides: 9. The CDR3 sequence is 14 residues long. Germline V gene sequence: CDR1 LGHNA, CDR2 YNFKEQ. The CDR3 is CASSPTGAGSEQYF. CDR3 nucleotides: TGTGCCAGCAGCCCGACAGGGGCTGGGTCAGAGCAGTACTTC.

The gene calls are TRBV6-6 and TRBJ2-2; no clear D gene. CDR1 and CDR2 (germline): MNHNY, SVGAGI (reference sequence). Trimming took off 2 bases at V and 8 bases at J, with 9 bases between the two ends. The CDR3 is 13 amino acids. As DNA, the CDR3 is TGTGCCAGCAGTTACCAAATTCGGGGGGAGCTGTTTTTT. Translation gives CASSYQIRGELFF.

The table lists this clonotype with a few counts. This sequence joins TRBV6-5 and TRBJ2-2; 11 bases agree with TRBD1. CDR1 is MNHEY, CDR2 SVGAGI, per germline. V was pared by 6 bases and J by 4 bases, with 7 bases of the junction left unmatched. The CDR3 is made up of 16 amino acids. CDR3 sequence: CASRSGTGGFTGELFF. The CDR3 DNA sequence: TGTGCCAGCAGGTCCGGGACAGGGGGTTTCACCGGGGAGCTGTTTTTT.

This clonotype was detected a few times. This sequence joins TRBV10-3 and TRBJ1-2, with D perhaps TRBD1 (6 bases). V gave up 0 bases and J gave up 2 bases, with 10 bases separating them. This CDR3 region has 15 residues. Per germline, CDR1 ENHRY and CDR2 SYGVKD. The CDR3 DNA reads TGTGCCATCAGTGAGTCAATGAGGGGGAACTATGGCTACACCTTC. Translating gives CAISESMRGNYGYTF.

This chain connects TRBV7-3 to TRBJ2-1; 8 nucleotides line up with TRBD2. Germline-derived CDR1 and CDR2 are SGHTA and FQGTGA. The CDR3 runs to 14 residues. After removal of 0 bases from V and 10 bases from J, the junction contained 5 bases not matched to a gene. The CDR3 bases are TGTGCCAGCAGCTTAACCGAGGGGACTAGAGAGCAGTTCTTC. It codes for CASSLTEGTREQFF.

This clonotype has more than one count but fewer than ten. The chain combines TRBV7-2 with TRBJ1-1; the D gene is possibly TRBD1 (6 bases). CDR1 is SGHTA, CDR2 FQGNSA, per germline. The length of the CDR3 is 15 residues. V lost 2 bases and J lost 7, with 17 bases in between. This CDR3 reads CASSLRGGRIGEAFF. CDR3 DNA: TGTGCCAGCAGCTTAAGGGGGGGGCGTATTGGTGAAGCTTTCTTT. Full variable domain (remainder filled in from reference TRBV7-2 and TRBJ1-1): GAGVSQSPSNKVTEKGKDVELRCDPISGHTALYWYRQSLGQGLEFLIYFQGNSAPDKSGLPSDRFSAERTGGSVSTLTIQRTQQEDSAVYLCASSLRGGRIGEAFFGQGTRLTVV.

This clonotype appeared a few times. V is TRBV2 and J is TRBJ1-2; 12 bases match TRBD1. The CDR3 spans 15 residues. In germline, CDR1 is SNHLY, CDR2 FYNNEI. Trimming at V came to 7 bases and at J to 7 bases, leaving 10 bases not matched to a gene. The CDR3 region is CASTSPGQGALGYTF. The CDR3 DNA follows: TGTGCCAGCACCTCACCGGGACAGGGGGCGCTTGGCTACACCTTC. The full variable domain, its missing parts supplied by reference TRBV2 and TRBJ1-2, is EPEVTQTPSHQVTQMGQEVILRCVPISNHLYFYWYRQILGQKVEFLVSFYNNEISEKSEIFDDQFSVERPDGSNFTLKIRSTKLEDSAMYFCASTSPGQGALGYTFGSGTRLTVV.

This clonotype was seen more than once but under ten times. The rearrangement joins TRBV23-1 to TRBJ2-6; D is uncertain. TRBV23-1 is labeled an ORF, and its function is uncertain. The V end lost 6 bases, the J end lost 4 bases, and 16 bases lay between the germline ends. The CDR3 is 16 residues long. The DNA of the CDR3 is TGCGCCAGCAGCCGAGGCACAGTCTCCGGGGCCAACGTCCTGACTTTC. It encodes CASSRGTVSGANVLTF.

V gene TRBV4-1 combines with J gene TRBJ2-7; maybe TRBD1 (6 bases). CDR3 length equals 12 residues. The germline V gene encodes CDR1 MGHRA and CDR2 YSYEKL. V lost 6 bases to trimming and J lost 3 bases, with 9 bases between them. This CDR3 is CASSGGSYEQYF. The CDR3 nucleotides are TGCGCCAGCAGTGGGGGCAGCTACGAGCAGTACTTC.

V gene TRBV5-4 combines with J gene TRBJ1-1, with TRBD1 identical over 7 bases. This CDR3 has 15 residues. The V gene end was trimmed by 4 bases and the J gene end by 0 bases; junction bases not matched to a gene: 6. Germline CDR1 is SGHNT and CDR2 is YYREEE (reference sequence). The CDR3 loop is CASSMMGQLNTEAFF. The CDR3 nucleotides are TGTGCCAGCAGCATGATGGGACAGCTGAACACTGAAGCTTTCTTT.

The rearrangement uses TRBV6-1 and TRBJ2-7, with TRBD2 as a possible D gene (5 bases). Between the trimmed V and J ends, which lost 5 bases and 6 bases, there was a span of 17 bases. CDR3 size: 14 residues. Germline CDR1 is MNHNS and CDR2 is SASEGT. For the CDR3, the DNA is TGTGCCAGCAGTTGGAGGCAGGAGTCGGCCGAGCAGTACTTC. This encodes CASSWRQESAEQYF.

This chain joins TRBV5-4 and TRBJ2-1; 13 nucleotides match TRBD2. The CDR3 is made up of 14 amino acids. V shed 4 bases and J 7 bases; nucleotides not matched to a gene: 2. Germline V gene lookup returns CDR1 SGHNT and CDR2 YYREEE (reference sequence). The CDR3 loop reads CASSLTSGRNEQFF. The DNA for the CDR3 is TGTGCCAGCAGCCTGACTAGCGGGAGGAATGAGCAGTTCTTC.

This clonotype has just a few counts. The chain couples TRBV5-6 to TRBJ2-1; D remains ambiguous. The CDR3 extends over 14 amino acids. Germline CDR1 and CDR2: SGHDT and YYEEEE. The V and J ends lost 0 bases and 5 bases respectively, with 9 bases between them. The CDR3 DNA is TGTGCCAGCAGCTTGGTCCCTGCCCACAATGAGCAGTTCTTC. It specifies CASSLVPAHNEQFF.

This clonotype was seen more than once but under ten times. This sequence joins TRBV20-1 and TRBJ2-3, with a tentative D call TRBD1 (5 bases). Per germline, CDR1 DFQATT and CDR2 SNEGSKA (reference sequence). There are 12 residues in the CDR3. V lost 5 bases and J 4 bases, leaving 10 bases between the germline ends. The CDR3 reads CSAWKGPDTQYF. DNA of the CDR3: TGCAGTGCTTGGAAGGGGCCAGATACGCAGTATTTT.

This clonotype was recorded a few times. The chain has TRBV5-1 and TRBJ2-5; 8 nucleotides align to TRBD2. Trimming took 4 bases from V and 2 from J; bases not matched to a gene: 4. CDR1 is SGHRS, CDR2 YFSETQ, per germline. The CDR3 sequence is 14 residues long. The CDR3 here is CASSRSGEQETQYF. The CDR3 nucleotides read TGCGCCAGCAGCCGTAGCGGGGAACAAGAGACCCAGTACTTC.

J is TRBJ2-2 and V is TRBV20-1, with a tentative D call TRBD1 (5 bases). Deletions cut 4 bases from V and 1 base from J, with 10 bases between. CDR3 size: 14 residues. Germline CDR1 is DFQATT and CDR2 is SNEGSKA (reference sequence). The DNA for the CDR3 is TGCAGTGCTAACCCTACAGGGAACACCGGGGAGCTGTTTTTT. Residues: CSANPTGNTGELFF.

V usage is TRBV5-8 and J usage is TRBJ1-1; D uncertain. CDR1 and CDR2 from the germline V gene are SGHTS and YDEGEE. Trimming took 0 bases from V and 4 from J, leaving 10 bases between them. The CDR3 has 14 residues. DNA for the CDR3: TGTGCCAGCAGCTTGGTTAATCGGGGCACTGAAGCTTTCTTT. It is translated as CASSLVNRGTEAFF.

The chain carries TRBV25-1 and TRBJ2-2; 10 bases fit TRBD1. The CDR3 is 14 residues long. Trimming removed 7 bases from V and 3 bases from J; junction bases left unmatched: 2. The germline gives CDR1 MGHDK, CDR2 SYGVNS. The CDR3 reads CASKGQGDTGELFF. CDR3 DNA: TGTGCCAGCAAAGGACAGGGGGACACCGGGGAGCTGTTTTTT.

This rearrangement joins TRBV15 to TRBJ1-6; D may be TRBD1 (5 bases). There are 19 residues in the CDR3. Trimming took off 3 bases at V and 7 bases at J, with 25 bases between the two ends. Germline V lookup: CDR1 LNHNV, CDR2 YYDKDF (reference sequence). This CDR3 reads CATSSDSGTLARWNSPLHF. The CDR3, as DNA: TGTGCCACCAGCAGCGATTCCGGGACGTTAGCTCGATGGAATTCACCCCTCCACTTT.

This clonotype was counted a few times. V gene TRBV7-9 combines with J gene TRBJ2-7; 11 bases align to TRBD1. The CDR3 totals 17 residues. Trimming removed 5 bases from V and 3 bases from J; junction bases left unmatched: 12. The germline gives CDR1 SEHNR, CDR2 FQNEAQ (reference sequence). The CDR3 DNA reads as TGTGCCAGCAGCCGTCAACGTCGCGGGACAGGGGGCTACGAGCAGTACTTC. This encodes CASSRQRRGTGGYEQYF.

This clonotype showed up just once. CDR3 nucleotides: TGTGCCAGCAGTCGCAGTCCGAGCTCCTACGAGCAGTACTTC. Translated, it gives CASSRSPSSYEQYF. This chain links TRBV14 with TRBJ2-7; no reliable D call. Germline V gene data show CDR1 as SGHDN and CDR2 as FVKESK. This CDR3 region has 14 residues. V lost 6 bases to trimming and J lost 0 bases, with 12 bases between them.